The rows below give T cell receptor beta chains drawn from one sample of a study of blood T cell repertoires in COVID-19. TCRdb's copy holds only in-frame clones and misses some; the assay was immunoSEQ multiplex PCR. The data contain under 200,000 clones, around 88% of them singletons. The sample taken for sequencing was PBMCs or T cells enriched from blood (not recorded which). These receptor sequences come from a woman aged 50 to 65 in a cohort exposed to, infected with or recovered from COVID-19 (not recorded which). The CDR3 runs from the conserved cysteine through the conserved F or W. A D gene is named only where the DNA matches it firmly. Clone size is given for some rows only: seen once, a few or many times, or a class if the clone is expanded.

j_call | d_call | clone_size | v_call | cdr3_aa | cdr3_nt
TRBJ2-1 | TRBD1 | - | TRBV28 | CASSPQGADEQFF | TGTGCCAGCAGTCCGCAGGGGGCAGATGAGCAGTTCTTC
TRBJ1-4 | TRBD1 | - | TRBV18 | CASSRTGGADGEKLFF | TGTGCCAGCTCACGGACAGGGGGCGCGGATGGTGAAAAACTGTTTTTT
TRBJ1-5 | - | few | TRBV19 | CASSMPQGLSNQPQHF | TGTGCCAGTAGTATGCCCCAGGGGCTTAGCAATCAGCCCCAGCATTTT
TRBJ1-5 | - | - | TRBV5-6 | CASSLARTDGNQPQHF | TGTGCCAGCAGCTTGGCCCGGACAGACGGCAATCAGCCCCAGCATTTT
TRBJ1-4 | - | - | TRBV5-6 | CASSPGKGSGKLFF | TGTGCCAGCAGCCCTGGCAAAGGATCGGGAAAACTGTTTTTT
TRBJ1-4 | - | once | TRBV28 | CASQTGNEKLFF | TGTGCCAGCCAGACGGGAAATGAAAAACTGTTTTTT
TRBJ2-1 | TRBD2 | once | TRBV19 | CASSTRLAGGPLYNEQFF | TGTGCCAGTAGTACAAGACTGGCGGGGGGGCCTCTTTACAATGAGCAGTTCTTC
TRBJ1-5 | TRBD1 | - | TRBV30 | CAWRSRQGASQPQHF | TGTGCCTGGAGATCACGACAGGGGGCAAGTCAGCCCCAGCATTTT
TRBJ2-7 | - | few | TRBV28 | CASSLQLYEQYF | TGTGCCAGCAGCCTGCAACTCTACGAGCAGTACTTC
TRBJ1-1 | - | - | TRBV9 | CASSAVQGFRTTEAFF | TGTGCCAGCAGCGCGGTGCAGGGTTTCAGGACCACTGAAGCTTTCTTT